Shown below are 30 T cell receptor beta chains from a single sample sequenced in a study of cytotoxic CD8 clonotypes in ibrutinib-treated CLL (TCRdb year 2021). Library creation used the immunoSEQ multiplex PCR assay. In TCRdb, the immuneACCESS table is reduced to in-frame sequences with V and J assigned. These tables do not hold every clone; where another copy was compared, an unresolved V gene accounts for under half, and the others remain unexplained. This sample is represented by under 300,000 clones; 76% of them were singletons. The top ten clones comprise 5.6% of the sample. The sample's time point label is to be understood as: progressive disease on ibrutinib. The material was PBMCs, obtained at disease progression, from a patient treated with ibrutinib. Receptors originate from a human donor with chronic lymphocytic leukemia.

As for this clone: The same CDR3 is also encoded by other DNA sequences in this sample. V usage is TRBV7-3 and J usage is TRBJ2-5; D call uncertain. V lost 3 bases, J lost 2 bases, and 7 bases lay in between. There are 13 residues in the CDR3. CDR1 and CDR2 (germline): SGHTA, FQGTGA. CDR3 nucleotide sequence: TGTGCCAGCAGCTTTAGCCAGCAAGAGACCCAGTACTTC. Amino acid sequence: CASSFSQQETQYF.

This chain uses TRBV7-6 with TRBJ2-1, with 11 bases aligning to TRBD2. V lost 4 bases, J lost 4 bases, and 15 bases stayed unmatched. The CDR3 length is 19 residues. CDR1 and CDR2 (germline): SGHVS, FNYEAQ. CDR3 protein: CASSYVPGLAELEYNEQFF. CDR3 DNA: TGTGCCAGCAGCTACGTCCCGGGACTAGCGGAGCTCGAGTACAATGAGCAGTTCTTC. Full variable domain (rest looked up from reference TRBV7-6 and TRBJ2-1): GAGVSQSPRYKVTKRGQDVALRCDPISGHVSLYWYRQALGQGPEFLTYFNYEAQQDKSGLPNDRFSAERPEGSISTLTIQRTEQRDSAMYRCASSYVPGLAELEYNEQFFGPGTRLTVL.

The J gene is TRBJ2-3, the V gene TRBV29-1, with a possible D match to TRBD1 (6 bases). V shed 6 bases and J shed 2 bases, with 9 bases lying between them. The CDR3 spans 12 residues. Germline V gene lookup returns CDR1 SQVTM and CDR2 ANQGSEA. In DNA, the CDR3 is TGCAGCGTGGACAGTACCACAGATACGCAGTATTTT. Translation: CSVDSTTDTQYF.

The chain uses TRBV19 and TRBJ1-4, with D unclear. There are 14 residues in the CDR3. CDR1 is LNHDA and CDR2 is SQIVND in the germline V gene (reference sequence). Trimming removed 4 bases at V and 3 bases at J, with 9 bases between. CDR3 in amino acids: CASSTRGANEKLFF. CDR3 coding DNA: TGTGCCAGTAGTACTCGGGGAGCTAATGAAAAACTGTTTTTT.

In nucleotides, the CDR3 is TGCGCCAGCTCACCGGCCCGTTCACCCTACAATGAGCAGTTCTTC. Encoded protein: CASSPARSPYNEQFF. This chain links TRBV4-1 with TRBJ2-1; D uncertain. The germline gives CDR1 MGHRA, CDR2 YSYEKL. V gave up 8 bases and J gave up 2 bases, with 16 bases separating them. This CDR3 has 15 residues.

The rearrangement links TRBV7-8 to TRBJ2-5; D not certain. Trimming stripped 2 bases from V and 5 bases from J, with 9 bases between. Germline loops: CDR1 SGHVS, CDR2 FQNEAQ. CDR3 length equals 13 residues. The CDR3 loop reads CASSLHPAETQYF. Here the CDR3 DNA reads TGTGCCAGCAGCTTACACCCGGCGGAGACCCAGTACTTC.

V gene TRBV6-1 combines with J gene TRBJ1-5; 7 nucleotides line up with TRBD1. CDR1 MNHNS and CDR2 SASEGT come from the germline V gene. There are 15 residues in the CDR3. V shed 2 bases, J shed 1 base, and the junction held 2 bases outside the gene matches. In DNA form, the CDR3 reads TGTGCCAGCAGTGAATGGGACAGAAGCAATCAGCCCCAGCATTTT. It encodes CASSEWDRSNQPQHF.

This chain joins TRBV2 and TRBJ1-2; 10 nucleotides agree with TRBD1. Germline V gene lookup returns CDR1 SNHLY and CDR2 FYNNEI. Trimming took 5 bases from V and 8 from J; bases not matched to a gene: 8. The CDR3 loop spans 14 amino acids. CDR3 sequence reads: CASSRDRGIQGYTF. The CDR3 region has the DNA TGTGCCAGCAGTCGGGACAGGGGTATTCAAGGCTACACCTTC.

The chain links TRBV9 to TRBJ2-2; D remains ambiguous. The CDR3 extends over 13 amino acids. In germline, CDR1 is SGDLS, CDR2 YYNGEE. The V end was cut by 0 bases, the J end by 4 bases, with 4 bases between. The CDR3 is CASSVEVTGELFF. CDR3 bases: TGTGCCAGCAGCGTAGAGGTCACCGGGGAGCTGTTTTTT.

This sequence joins TRBV7-2 and TRBJ2-5; 10 bases match TRBD1. The CDR3 has 14 amino acids. V shed 5 bases and J 5 bases; nucleotides not matched to a gene: 5. Germline V lookup: CDR1 SGHTA, CDR2 FQGNSA. The CDR3 coding sequence is TGTGCCAGCAGCCTTGACAGGGGGCGGGAGACCCAGTACTTC. Translation: CASSLDRGRETQYF.

The chain employs TRBV7-3 and TRBJ1-2, with 7 bases aligning to TRBD1. Trimming cost V 4 bases and J 6 bases; bases outside gene matches: 11. The CDR3 length is 15 residues. The germline gives CDR1 SGHTA, CDR2 FQGTGA. CDR3 region: CASSCRPDRDNGYTF. CDR3 nucleotides: TGTGCCAGCAGCTGCCGTCCAGACAGGGATAATGGCTACACCTTC.

The chain recombines TRBV27 with TRBJ2-3, with 11 bases identical to TRBD2. J lost 1 base, V lost 6 bases, and 9 bases had no gene match. Germline lookup yields CDR1 MNHEY and CDR2 SMNVEV (reference sequence). This CDR3 is built from 17 residues. The CDR3 region is CASRLLPGLAGTDTQYF. The DNA of the CDR3 is TGTGCCAGCAGACTTCTCCCGGGACTAGCGGGCACAGATACGCAGTATTTT.

The V call is TRBV11-2, the J call TRBJ2-5, with D possibly being TRBD2 (5 bases). V gave up 5 bases and J gave up 9 bases, with 13 bases separating them. From germline, CDR1 is SGHAT and CDR2 FQNNGV. CDR3 size: 12 residues. The CDR3 sequence is CASSTPRGPQYF. CDR3 DNA sequence: TGTGCCAGCAGCACCCCTCGAGGGCCCCAGTACTTC. The full variable domain, completed using reference TRBV11-2 and TRBJ2-5, is EAGVAQSPRYKIIEKRQSVAFWCNPISGHATLYWYQQILGQGPKLLIQFQNNGVVDDSQLPKDRFSAERLKGVDSTLKIQPAKLEDSAVYLCASSTPRGPQYFGPGTRLLVL.

The V gene is TRBV2, the J gene TRBJ2-3; TRBD2 aligns across 8 bases. V gave up 6 bases and J gave up 7 bases; unmatched junction bases: 3. The CDR3 is 12 residues long. CDR1 is SNHLY, CDR2 FYNNEI, per germline. In DNA form, the CDR3 reads TGTGCCAGCAGGCGGGAGGCCCATACGCAGTATTTT. Protein sequence: CASRREAHTQYF.

This clone turned up a few times. The genes are TRBV29-1 and TRBJ2-7; 8 nucleotides match TRBD1. Germline loops: CDR1 SQVTM, CDR2 ANQGSEA. The CDR3 is 12 amino acids. The V segment lost 6 bases and the J segment 3 bases; nucleotides outside the gene matches: 4. The CDR3 loop reads CSVKTGDYEQYF. CDR3 coding DNA: TGCAGCGTGAAGACAGGGGACTACGAGCAGTACTTC.

This chain connects TRBV7-9 to TRBJ2-1; 7 bases align to TRBD2. Germline CDR1 and CDR2: SEHNR and FQNEAQ (reference sequence). The CDR3 covers 18 residues. The ends lost 0 bases at V and 4 bases at J; junction bases unmatched: 12. CDR3 sequence: CASSLAPFGGRSYNEQFF. In DNA form, the CDR3 reads TGTGCCAGCAGCTTAGCCCCCTTTGGCGGGAGAAGTTACAATGAGCAGTTCTTC.

The chain employs TRBV7-3 and TRBJ2-1; 8 bases are a match to TRBD2. Germline trimming cut 2 bases from V and 4 bases from J; bases unmatched to any gene: 4. CDR1 and CDR2 from the germline V gene are SGHTA and FQGTGA. The CDR3 covers 15 residues. CDR3 amino acids: CASSLVSGVYNEQFF. CDR3 bases: TGTGCCAGCAGCTTAGTTAGCGGGGTGTACAATGAGCAGTTCTTC. The full variable domain, rest sourced from reference TRBV7-3 and TRBJ2-1, is GAGVSQTPSNKVTEKGKYVELRCDPISGHTALYWYRQSLGQGPEFLIYFQGTGAADDSGLPNDRFFAVRPEGSVSTLKIQRTERGDSAVYLCASSLVSGVYNEQFFGPGTRLTVL.

CDR3 protein: CASSLMEYGNTIYF. The CDR3 coding sequence is TGTGCCAGCAGCTTAATGGAGTATGGAAACACCATATATTTT. The rearrangement joins TRBV5-4 to TRBJ1-3; D remains unclear. The CDR3 contains 14 residues. Germline V gene sequence: CDR1 SGHNT, CDR2 YYREEE (reference sequence). V lost 2 bases to trimming and J lost 3 bases, with 9 bases between them.

The V gene is TRBV29-1, the J gene TRBJ2-7; a weak D match, TRBD1 (6 bases). V lost 5 bases and J 0 bases, leaving 17 bases between the germline ends. CDR3 length: 15 amino acids. Germline CDR1 reads SQVTM; CDR2 reads ANQGSEA. The CDR3 reads CSVTLPGQSSYEQYF. The CDR3, as DNA: TGCAGCGTTACTCTGCCGGGACAAAGCTCCTACGAGCAGTACTTC.

In this sample, this clone turned up many times. The chain uses TRBV10-3 and TRBJ1-2, with D possibly TRBD1 on 5 matching bases. Trimming removed 6 bases at V and 8 bases at J, with 13 bases between. Germline CDR1 reads ENHRY; CDR2 reads SYGVKD. The CDR3 is 12 amino acids. The CDR3: CAIRGLTSGYTF. Written as DNA, the CDR3 is TGTGCCATCAGGGGGCTGACTTCGGGCTACACCTTC.

The chain recombines TRBV9 with TRBJ1-2; D gene uncertain. Trimming pared 0 bases from V and 4 bases from J, leaving 10 bases between. Germline V gene data show CDR1 as SGDLS and CDR2 as YYNGEE. There are 14 residues in the CDR3. The CDR3 DNA reads TGTGCCAGCAGCGTAGAGGGCTCAGGCTATGGCTACACCTTC. Amino acids: CASSVEGSGYGYTF.

The chain employs TRBV6-6 and TRBJ1-2; TRBD1 might be the D (6 bases). Germline V gene data show CDR1 as MNHNY and CDR2 as SVGAGI (reference sequence). The CDR3 is 14 residues long. Trimming shortened V by 2 bases and J by 4 bases, and 11 bases separated the two germline ends. This CDR3 reads CASSYDNRVYGYTF. The CDR3 coding sequence is TGTGCCAGCAGTTACGACAACAGGGTCTATGGCTACACCTTC.

This rearrangement joins TRBV28 to TRBJ1-1; 9 bases fit TRBD1. CDR1 and CDR2 (germline): MDHEN, SYDVKM. This CDR3 region has 14 residues. V shed 6 bases, J shed 4 bases, and the junction held 6 bases outside the gene matches. The CDR3 coding sequence is TGTGCCAGCAGACCACGGGACAGGGTCACTGAAGCTTTCTTT. Its protein is CASRPRDRVTEAFF.

J is TRBJ2-1 and V is TRBV7-3; D call uncertain. The CDR3 spans 13 residues. Trimming shortened V by 3 bases and J by 6 bases, and 9 bases separated the two germline ends. Germline CDR1 reads SGHTA; CDR2 reads FQGTGA. The CDR3 spells CASSLGPSNEQFF. The CDR3 nucleotides read TGTGCCAGCAGCTTGGGTCCGTCCAATGAGCAGTTCTTC.

The V call is TRBV11-3, the J call TRBJ1-6, with 7 bases lining up with TRBD1. With V trimmed by 4 bases and J by 13 bases, 13 bases remained unmatched. The germline gives CDR1 SGHNT, CDR2 YENEEA. The CDR3 is 15 residues long. CDR3 sequence reads: CASSSSGTAFRPLHF. Here the CDR3 DNA reads TGTGCCAGCAGCTCATCCGGGACAGCATTCCGGCCCCTCCACTTT.

The chain combines TRBV7-3 with TRBJ2-7; 9 bases fit TRBD2. Germline trimming cut 1 base from V and 1 base from J; bases unmatched to any gene: 5. Germline V gene sequence: CDR1 SGHTA, CDR2 FQGTGA. This CDR3 spans 16 amino acids. CDR3: CASSLIWREGSYEQYF. CDR3 nucleotide sequence: TGTGCCAGCAGCTTAATATGGCGGGAGGGGTCCTACGAGCAGTACTTC.

The chain couples TRBV2 to TRBJ1-1; 8 nucleotides match TRBD1. CDR1 is SNHLY and CDR2 is FYNNEI in the germline V gene. The CDR3 covers 13 residues. V was pared by 7 bases and J by 1 base, with 2 bases of the junction left unmatched. The CDR3 DNA sequence: TGTGCCAGCAAGGACAGGGAGAACACTGAAGCTTTCTTT. This sequence encodes CASKDRENTEAFF.

The CDR3, as DNA: TGTGCCACCAGCAGTGCCCCAGGCGGTTACGAGCAGTACTTC. Its protein is CATSSAPGGYEQYF. The chain combines TRBV15 with TRBJ2-7; D ambiguous. The CDR3 loop spans 14 amino acids. Deletions cut 3 bases from V and 4 bases from J, with 13 bases between. CDR1 LNHNV and CDR2 YYDKDF come from the germline V gene (reference sequence).

The chain carries TRBV4-1 and TRBJ1-4; no clear D. V was cut by 5 bases and J by 8 bases, with 9 bases left in between. There are 12 residues in the CDR3. Germline-derived CDR1 and CDR2 are MGHRA and YSYEKL. The DNA of the CDR3 is TGCGCCAGCAGCAACGATCGGGAAAAACTGTTTTTT. This codes for CASSNDREKLFF.

This chain links TRBV7-9 with TRBJ2-7, with D possibly being TRBD1 (6 bases). The CDR3 is made up of 14 amino acids. CDR1 SEHNR and CDR2 FQNEAQ come from the germline V gene (reference sequence). The germline V and J ends were trimmed by 3 bases and 0 bases, with 9 bases remaining between them. The CDR3 spells CASSLGASSYEQYF. In DNA form, the CDR3 reads TGTGCCAGCAGCTTGGGGGCGAGCTCCTACGAGCAGTACTTC.